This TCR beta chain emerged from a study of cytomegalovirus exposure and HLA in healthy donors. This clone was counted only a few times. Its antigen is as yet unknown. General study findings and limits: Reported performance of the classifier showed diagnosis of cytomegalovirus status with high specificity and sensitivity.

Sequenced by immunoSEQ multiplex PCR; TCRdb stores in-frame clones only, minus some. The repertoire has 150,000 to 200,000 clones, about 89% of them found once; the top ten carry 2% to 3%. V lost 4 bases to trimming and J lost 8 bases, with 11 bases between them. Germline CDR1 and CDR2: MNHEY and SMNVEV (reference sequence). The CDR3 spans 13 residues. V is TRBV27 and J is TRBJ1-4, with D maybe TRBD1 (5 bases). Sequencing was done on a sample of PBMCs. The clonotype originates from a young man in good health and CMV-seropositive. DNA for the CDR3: TGTGCCAGCAGTTCTTATCGGGGGGAAAAACTGTTTTTT. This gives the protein CASSSYRGEKLFF.